The clone carrying this TCR beta chain was seen ten or more times. This sample is part of a study of early T cells in non-severe SARS-CoV-2 infection. Separate cDNA molecules each had unique molecular identifiers attached to them. TCRdb ran MiXCR on the 5' RACE reads and lists one entry per CDR3 protein. The table shows over 90,000 distinct CDR3 sequences, with under 15% occurring only once. CDR3 length: 12 residues. The V gene lost 8 bases and the J gene lost 2 bases, with 10 bases spanning the gap. Germline values: CDR1 MNHEY, CDR2 SVGAGI. The chain carries TRBV6-5 and TRBJ2-7; D is ambiguous. The clonotype was recovered from an adult who was a healthcare worker with PCR-confirmed SARS-CoV-2 infection or an uninfected control (not recorded which). Sequencing input: whole blood. The CDR3 DNA is TGTGCCAGCGAAGGGATCACCTACGAGCAGTACTTC. Translating gives CASEGITYEQYF.